The source of this TCR beta chain is a study of beta chain features in type 1 diabetes. Study observations and caveats: The question of HLA type influencing TCRB rearrangement was one that remained unresolved here. A moderate, significant TCRB CDR3 shortening appeared in type 1 diabetes across four CD4+ subsets.

Using CD45RO/CCR7/CD25/CD127/CD95/CD27, CD4+ naive, central memory, regulatory and stem cell-like memory cells were sorted. The isolated RNA, all of it, was reverse transcribed, so expressed TCRB transcripts were what got sequenced. An average of about 3.5 million reads was obtained for naive, central memory and regulatory T cell samples. Assay: immunoSEQ multiplex PCR; the TCRdb copy retains only in-frame clones and omits some. This table holds around 710,000 clones, around 12% found once. The sample holds a few counts of this clone. Its target is not known. Other DNA sequences of this sample code for an identical CDR3. This CDR3 region has 15 residues. Germline loops: CDR1 MNHEY, CDR2 SVGAGI. Trimming cost V 0 bases and J 2 bases; bases outside gene matches: 4.

Sequenced material: naive CD4+ T cells from blood. The J gene is TRBJ2-7, the V gene TRBV6-5; TRBD1 matches at 7 bases. The TCR sequence derives from a man aged 25 to 40 with type 1 diabetes. The CDR3 loop reads CASSYSGQGAYEQYF. CDR3 in DNA: TGTGCCAGCAGTTACTCGGGCCAGGGGGCCTACGAGCAGTACTTC.